This TCR beta chain was documented in a study of OX40 agonist ivuxolimab in advanced cancers. Turning to the study itself: Intravenous ivuxolimab at 0.01 to 10 mg/kg was given to patients every 2 weeks. Patients enrolled in dose escalation were diagnosed with hepatocellular carcinoma, melanoma, renal cell or head and neck cancer. Males comprised approximately 84% of the group, whose mean age was approximately 60 years (range about 23 to 80). Study-wide results and limits: Fewer expanded clones were found on average in CD4+ than in CD8+ T cells.

Germline V CDR1 and CDR2: SQVTM, ANQGSEA. V was clipped by 3 bases and J by 5 bases, with 10 bases between them. The CDR3 is 12 amino acids. Data came from immunoSEQ multiplex PCR; TCRdb stores just in-frame clones and leaves some out. This sample yields approximately 28,000 clones, of which 70% to 90% are seen a single time; just under 20% belongs to the top ten. The count of this clone is one. Its target is unknown. V gene TRBV29-1 combines with J gene TRBJ2-5; unclear D gene. The sequencing here drew on CD4+ or CD8+ T cells sorted from blood, taken in a trial of the OX40 agonist ivuxolimab. This TCR was recovered from an adult with an advanced solid tumor such as melanoma, head and neck, liver or kidney cancer. Written as DNA, the CDR3 is TGCAGCGTTGATAGCCCGGCGGAGACCCAGTACTTC. Translated: CSVDSPAETQYF.